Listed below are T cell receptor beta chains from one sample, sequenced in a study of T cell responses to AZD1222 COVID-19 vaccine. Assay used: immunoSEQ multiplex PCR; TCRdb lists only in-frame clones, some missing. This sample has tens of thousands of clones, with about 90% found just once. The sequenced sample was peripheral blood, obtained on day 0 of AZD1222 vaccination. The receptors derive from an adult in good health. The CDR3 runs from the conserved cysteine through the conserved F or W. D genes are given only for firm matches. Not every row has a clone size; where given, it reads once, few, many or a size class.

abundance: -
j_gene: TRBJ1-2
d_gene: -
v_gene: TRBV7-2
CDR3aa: CASSLILVAFNYGYTF
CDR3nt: TGTGCCAGCAGCTTAATCCTTGTAGCTTTTAACTATGGCTACACCTTC

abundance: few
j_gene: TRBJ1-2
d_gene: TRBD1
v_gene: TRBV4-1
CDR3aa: CASSPTQGATYGYTF
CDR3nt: TGCGCCAGCAGCCCCACGCAGGGGGCTACATATGGCTACACCTTC

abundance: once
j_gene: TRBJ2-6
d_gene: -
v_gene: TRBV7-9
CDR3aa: CASSLWVSGANVLTF
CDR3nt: TGTGCCAGCAGCTTATGGGTCTCTGGGGCCAACGTCCTGACTTTC

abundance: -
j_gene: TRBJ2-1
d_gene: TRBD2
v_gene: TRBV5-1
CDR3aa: CASSLDPGLAGGLEQFF
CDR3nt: TGCGCCAGCAGCTTGGACCCAGGACTAGCGGGAGGACTTGAGCAGTTCTTC

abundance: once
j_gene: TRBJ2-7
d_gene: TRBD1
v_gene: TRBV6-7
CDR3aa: CASSYSDRAYEQYF
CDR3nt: TGTGCCAGCAGTTATAGTGACAGGGCCTACGAGCAGTACTTC

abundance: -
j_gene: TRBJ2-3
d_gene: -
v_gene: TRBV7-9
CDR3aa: CASSFYQFRADTQYF
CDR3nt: TGTGCCAGCAGCTTTTACCAGTTTCGGGCAGATACGCAGTATTTT

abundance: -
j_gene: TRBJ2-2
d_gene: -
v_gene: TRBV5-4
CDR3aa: CASSRPTLQTGELFF
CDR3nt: TGTGCCAGCAGCCGGCCGACTCTACAAACCGGGGAGCTGTTTTTT

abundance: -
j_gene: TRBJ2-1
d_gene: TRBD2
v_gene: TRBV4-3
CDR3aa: CASSQDSSLAGVGEQFF
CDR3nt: TGCGCCAGCAGCCAAGACAGCAGTCTAGCGGGAGTTGGTGAGCAGTTCTTC

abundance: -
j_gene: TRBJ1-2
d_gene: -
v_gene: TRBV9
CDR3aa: CASSVGGTTYGYTF
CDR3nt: TGTGCCAGCAGCGTAGGGGGAACTACCTATGGCTACACCTTC

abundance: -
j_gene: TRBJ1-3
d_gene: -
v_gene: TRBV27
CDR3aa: CASSRGGSSGNTIYF
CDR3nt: TGTGCCAGCAGCCGTGGCGGGTCCTCTGGAAACACCATATATTTT

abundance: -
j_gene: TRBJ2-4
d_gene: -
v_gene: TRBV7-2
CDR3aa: CASSSPSKNIQYF
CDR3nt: TGTGCCAGCAGCTCCCCTTCCAAAAACATTCAGTACTTC

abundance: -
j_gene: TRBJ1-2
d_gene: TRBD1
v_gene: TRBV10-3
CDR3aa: CAIRAGQEGPGYTF
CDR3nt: TGTGCCATCAGGGCGGGACAGGAGGGCCCTGGCTACACCTTC

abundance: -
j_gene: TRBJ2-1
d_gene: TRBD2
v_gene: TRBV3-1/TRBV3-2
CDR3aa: CASSRAGVGYNEQFF
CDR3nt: TGTGCCAGCAGCCGAGCGGGAGTAGGTTACAATGAGCAGTTCTTC

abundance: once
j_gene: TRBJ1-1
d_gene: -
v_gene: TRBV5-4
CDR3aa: CASSLEKRTEAFF
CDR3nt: TGTGCCAGCAGCTTGGAGAAGAGGACTGAAGCTTTCTTT

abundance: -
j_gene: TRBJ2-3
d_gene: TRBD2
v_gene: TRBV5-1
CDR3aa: CASSLMATSGPTDTQYF
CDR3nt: TGCGCCAGCAGCTTGATGGCGACTAGCGGACCCACAGATACGCAGTATTTT

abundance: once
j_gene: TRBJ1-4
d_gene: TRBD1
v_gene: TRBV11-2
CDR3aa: CASSFSGTGGEKLFF
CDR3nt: TGTGCCAGCAGCTTCTCTGGGACAGGGGGTGAAAAACTGTTTTTT

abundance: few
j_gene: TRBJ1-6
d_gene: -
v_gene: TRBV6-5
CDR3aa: CASSSIRDHNSPLHF
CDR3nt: TGTGCCAGCAGTAGCATCAGGGATCATAATTCACCCCTCCACTTT

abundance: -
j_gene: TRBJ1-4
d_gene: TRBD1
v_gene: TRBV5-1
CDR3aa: CASSRRGQGDEKLFF
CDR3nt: TGCGCCAGCAGCCGGAGGGGACAGGGGGACGAAAAACTGTTTTTT

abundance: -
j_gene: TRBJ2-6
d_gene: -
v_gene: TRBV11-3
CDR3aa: CASSLASDRPGANVLTF
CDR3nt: TGTGCCAGCAGCTTAGCGTCGGACAGACCTGGGGCCAACGTCCTGACTTTC

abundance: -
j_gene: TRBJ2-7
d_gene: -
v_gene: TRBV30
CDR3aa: CACPTILGGQPRGRCSYEQYF
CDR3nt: TGTGCCTGCCCTACCATTCTCGGCGGACAGCCGCGTGGGAGGTGCTCCTACGAGCAGTACTTC

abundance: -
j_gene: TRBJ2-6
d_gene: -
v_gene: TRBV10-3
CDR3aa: CAISDWGPGANVLTF
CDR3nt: TGTGCCATCAGTGACTGGGGGCCTGGGGCCAACGTCCTGACTTTC

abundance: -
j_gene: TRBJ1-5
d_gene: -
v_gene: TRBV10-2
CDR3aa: CASSDGQAYQPQHF
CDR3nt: TGCGCCAGCTCCGACGGGCAGGCCTATCAGCCCCAGCATTTT

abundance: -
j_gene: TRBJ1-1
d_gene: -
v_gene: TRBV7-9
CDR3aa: CASSPYTNTEAFF
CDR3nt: TGTGCCAGCAGCCCTTACACGAACACTGAAGCTTTCTTT